These 9 T cell receptor beta chains were all obtained from the same sample, sequenced in a study of blood T cells in healthy people across ages. A J-beta primer mix and a sample-barcoded 5' primer were used in a second PCR of roughly 6 to 11 cycles. TCRdb passed the 5' RACE reads through MiXCR, listing each CDR3 protein once. The sample lists 1.5 million to 2 million distinct CDR3 sequences, 28% occurring once. Sequenced sample: blood. The receptors here all came from a woman aged 30 to 39 in good health.

This clonotype has only one observation. The V gene is TRBV7-7, the J gene TRBJ2-5; TRBD2 is a possible D gene (7 bases). With 5 bases removed from V and 4 bases from J, the gap between germline ends came to 17 bases. The CDR3 totals 15 residues. The germline gives CDR1 SSHAT, CDR2 FNYEAQ (reference sequence). The CDR3, as DNA: TGTGCCAGCAGCCGAGGGGGGACTAAGGCAGAGACCCAGTACTTC. This codes for CASSRGGTKAETQYF.

This sequence joins TRBV7-2 and TRBJ2-5, with 7 bases identical to TRBD1. Trimming cost V 6 bases and J 11 bases; bases outside gene matches: 15. CDR1 and CDR2 (germline): SGHTA, FQGNSA. This CDR3 region has 14 residues. The DNA of the CDR3 is TGTGCCAGCAGGCCGCAGGGGGTAACCTACGGGCAGTACTTC. Translated, it gives CASRPQGVTYGQYF.

V usage is TRBV28 and J usage is TRBJ1-1; D gene ambiguous. Per the germline V gene, CDR1 is MDHEN and CDR2 is SYDVKM. V lost 10 bases to trimming and J lost 0 bases, with 12 bases between them. CDR3 size: 13 residues. The CDR3 sequence is CATIGRMNTEAFF. The CDR3, as DNA: TGTGCCACCATAGGACGTATGAACACTGAAGCTTTCTTT.

The rearrangement uses TRBV20-1 and TRBJ2-1; D is possibly TRBD1 or TRBD2 (5 bases each). CDR3 size: 15 residues. CDR1 and CDR2 (germline): DFQATT, SNEGSKA (reference sequence). Trimming removed 5 bases at V and 7 bases at J, with 21 bases between. CDR3 sequence (DNA): TGCAGTGCTGCCCCCGGAGCCCTAGAGGGGAATGAGCAGTTCTTC. It yields the protein CSAAPGALEGNEQFF.

The chain couples TRBV20-1 to TRBJ2-7; TRBD1 is a possible D gene (5 bases). V lost 5 bases and J 0 bases, leaving 17 bases between the germline ends. Germline CDR1 and CDR2: DFQATT and SNEGSKA (reference sequence). The length of the CDR3 is 15 residues. The CDR3 DNA reads as TGCAGTGCTGGAGCCCCAGGGTCAGGCTCCTACGAGCAGTACTTC. It codes for CSAGAPGSGSYEQYF.

This clonotype showed up many times. The chain combines TRBV6-5 with TRBJ1-2; D is unresolved. V gave up 7 bases and J gave up 2 bases, with 11 bases separating them. The CDR3 is 13 residues long. The V gene's germline CDR1 is MNHEY and CDR2 SVGAGI. The CDR3 sequence is CASMVGPNYGYTF. CDR3 DNA sequence: TGTGCCAGCATGGTTGGCCCGAACTATGGCTACACCTTC.

V usage is TRBV9 and J usage is TRBJ2-1; 8 nucleotides agree with TRBD2. The CDR3 contains 15 residues. Germline V gene lookup returns CDR1 SGDLS and CDR2 YYNGEE. V shed 3 bases, J shed 2 bases, and the junction held 4 bases outside the gene matches. Written as DNA, the CDR3 is TGTGCCAGCAGCGGACGCGGGGGGCCCTACAATGAGCAGTTCTTC. Residues: CASSGRGGPYNEQFF.

Comment on this clonotype: Germline and junction disagree at one end, which may indicate a read error. The DNA of the CDR3 is TGCACCAGCAGAACGGACGCCTCCTACGAGCAGTACTTC. Translation: CTSRTDASYEQYF. The V and J genes are TRBV7-2 and TRBJ2-7; D call uncertain. This CDR3 comprises 13 residues. CDR1 and CDR2 (germline): SGHTA, FQGNSA. Complete variable domain (other parts from reference TRBV7-2 and TRBJ2-7): GAGVSQSPSNKVTEKGKDVELRCDPISGHTALYWYRQSLGQGLEFLIYFQGNSAPDKSGLPSDRFSAERTGGSVSTLTIQRTQQEDSAVYLCTSRTDASYEQYFGPGTRLTVT.

This clonotype has more than one count but fewer than ten. Germline is not matched at one junction end, which may reflect a read error. This chain joins TRBV27 and TRBJ1-1; D might be TRBD1 (6 bases). The CDR3 has 15 amino acids. Germline lookup yields CDR1 MNHEY and CDR2 SMNVEV (reference sequence). The CDR3 region is CASRRQEGRDTGAFF. As DNA, the CDR3 is TGTGCCAGCAGGAGACAGGAGGGAAGGGACACTGGAGCTTTCTTT.